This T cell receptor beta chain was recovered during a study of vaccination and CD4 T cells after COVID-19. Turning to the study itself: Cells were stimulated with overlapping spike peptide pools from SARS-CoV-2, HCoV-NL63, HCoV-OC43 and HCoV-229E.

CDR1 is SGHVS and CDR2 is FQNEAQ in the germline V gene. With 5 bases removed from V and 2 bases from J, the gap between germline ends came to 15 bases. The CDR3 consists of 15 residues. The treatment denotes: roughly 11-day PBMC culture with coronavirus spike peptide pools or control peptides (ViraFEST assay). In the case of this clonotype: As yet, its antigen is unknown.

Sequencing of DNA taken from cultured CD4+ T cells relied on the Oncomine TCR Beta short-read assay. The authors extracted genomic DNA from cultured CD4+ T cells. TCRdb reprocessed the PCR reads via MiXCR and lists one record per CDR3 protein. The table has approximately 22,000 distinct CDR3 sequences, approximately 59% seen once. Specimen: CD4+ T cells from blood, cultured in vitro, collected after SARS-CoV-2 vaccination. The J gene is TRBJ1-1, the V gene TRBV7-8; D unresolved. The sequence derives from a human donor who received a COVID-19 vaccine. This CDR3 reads CASSPREGPNTEAFF. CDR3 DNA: TGTGCCAGCAGCCCCCGGGAAGGTCCAAACACTGAAGCTTTCTTT.